These T cell receptor beta chains were read from a single sample in a study of identical twins. MiXCR was run by TCRdb on the 5' RACE reads, yielding one entry per CDR3 protein. The profile shows hundreds of thousands of distinct CDR3 sequences, 12% of them singletons. This sample was also put to use in a study of yellow fever vaccine responses in identical twins.

The sequenced material came from PBMCs. These receptor sequences come from a woman under 30 in good health. Each CDR3 is given with its conserved first and last residue. D genes are given only for firm matches. Size values are once, few and many counts, or a class for expanded clones, and some rows have none.

V	D	J	size	CDR3	DNA
TRBV4-2	NA	TRBJ1-3	NA	CASSQEPGPSIGNTIYF	TGTGCCAGCAGCCAGGAACCGGGACCTTCAATCGGAAACACCATATATTTT
TRBV2	TRBD2	TRBJ2-3	NA	CASSERASGRNTQYF	TGTGCCAGCAGTGAAAGGGCTAGCGGGAGAAATACGCAGTATTTT
TRBV28	NA	TRBJ2-3	few	CASSLYTGATDTQYF	TGTGCCAGCAGTCTTTATACAGGAGCCACAGATACGCAGTATTTT
TRBV12-3/TRBV12-4	NA	TRBJ2-3	many	CASSSAADTQYF	TGTGCCAGCAGTTCTGCCGCAGATACGCAGTATTTT
TRBV3-1	TRBD2	TRBJ2-3	few	CASSQAGGHFFDTQYF	TGTGCCAGCAGCCAAGCGGGAGGGCACTTCTTTGATACGCAGTATTTT
TRBV5-1	NA	TRBJ2-1	few	CASSLVGGAIEQFF	TGCGCCAGCAGCTTGGTTGGTGGGGCAATTGAGCAGTTCTTC
TRBV12-3/TRBV12-4	NA	TRBJ2-1	few	CASSASGRGNEQFF	TGTGCCAGCAGTGCGTCGGGGAGAGGGAATGAGCAGTTCTTC
TRBV29-1	NA	TRBJ2-3	few	CSVIQRPGYDTQYF	TGCAGCGTCATACAAAGGCCAGGTTACGATACGCAGTATTTT
TRBV9	NA	TRBJ1-2	few	CASSVAAGYGYTF	TGTGCCAGCAGCGTAGCTGCAGGCTATGGCTACACCTTC
TRBV5-1	NA	TRBJ2-1	NA	CASSLGSGHPYNEQFF	TGCGCCAGCAGCTTGGGGTCGGGACACCCTTACAATGAGCAGTTCTTC
TRBV20-1	NA	TRBJ2-5	few	CSARGLESQETQYF	TGCAGTGCTAGAGGTCTAGAGAGCCAAGAGACCCAGTACTTC
TRBV7-6	NA	TRBJ2-5	NA	CASSLFRDIQETQYF	TGTGCCAGCAGCTTATTCCGGGACATCCAAGAGACCCAGTACTTC
TRBV10-3	NA	TRBJ2-1	few	CAITAGVNNEQFF	TGTGCCATCACTGCTGGCGTGAACAATGAGCAGTTCTTC
TRBV12-3/TRBV12-4	TRBD1	TRBJ1-1	few	CASRTGGTNTEAFF	TGTGCCAGCAGGACAGGGGGAACCAACACTGAAGCTTTCTTT
TRBV7-9	NA	TRBJ2-2	NA	CASSPPGVLNTGELFF	TGTGCCAGCAGCCCCCCCGGGGTCCTGAACACCGGGGAGCTGTTTTTT
TRBV4-1	NA	TRBJ2-2	NA	CASSQEGQGGSGELFF	TGCGCCAGCAGCCAAGAGGGGCAGGGGGGATCCGGGGAGCTGTTTTTT
TRBV20-1	NA	TRBJ1-4	many	CSATSGLVEKLFF	TGCAGTGCTACCTCCGGGCTCGTGGAAAAACTGTTTTTT
TRBV28	NA	TRBJ1-1	few	CASSLWLTDTEAFF	TGTGCCAGCAGTTTGTGGCTTACGGACACTGAAGCTTTCTTT
TRBV28	NA	TRBJ2-7	few	CASQLTGEQYF	TGTGCCAGCCAACTAACGGGTGAGCAGTACTTC
TRBV7-9	TRBD1	TRBJ1-4	few	CASRDRGREKLFF	TGTGCCAGCCGGGACAGGGGTCGTGAAAAACTGTTTTTT
TRBV2	NA	TRBJ2-7	many	CASGGVFSYEQYF	TGTGCCAGCGGGGGAGTCTTCTCCTACGAGCAGTACTTC
TRBV12-3/TRBV12-4	NA	TRBJ2-5	NA	CASSFIPNVETQYF	TGTGCCAGCAGTTTTATTCCAAATGTAGAGACCCAGTACTTC
TRBV4-1	NA	TRBJ2-5	NA	CASSQPSRGETQYF	TGCGCCAGCAGCCAGCCTTCCCGAGGGGAGACCCAGTACTTC
TRBV21-1	NA	TRBJ2-7	NA	CASSDIENEQYF	TGTGCCAGCAGCGATATAGAGAACGAGCAGTACTTC
TRBV3-1	TRBD1	TRBJ1-5	few	CASSQGRTGGNQPQHF	TGTGCCAGCAGCCAAGGACGGACAGGGGGCAATCAGCCCCAGCATTTT
TRBV3-1	TRBD2	TRBJ2-1	NA	CATSQDYVSGRADNEQFF	TGTGCCACCAGCCAAGATTACGTTAGCGGGAGGGCCGACAATGAGCAGTTCTTC
TRBV6-1	TRBD1	TRBJ2-2	few	CASTDRVTGELFF	TGTGCCAGCACCGACAGGGTTACCGGGGAGCTGTTTTTT
TRBV25-1	NA	TRBJ2-2	NA	CASSATQNTGELFF	TGTGCCAGCAGTGCCACCCAGAACACCGGGGAGCTGTTTTTT
TRBV7-9	NA	TRBJ2-5	NA	CASSKGRDRETQYF	TGTGCCAGCAGCAAGGGAAGGGACCGGGAGACCCAGTACTTC
TRBV28	NA	TRBJ1-4	few	CASSFGGGGEKLFF	TGTGCCAGCAGTTTTGGGGGAGGGGGTGAAAAACTGTTTTTT
TRBV7-6	NA	TRBJ2-3	NA	CASSPVVRDTQYF	TGTGCCAGCAGCCCCGTTGTCAGAGATACGCAGTATTTT
TRBV19	TRBD2	TRBJ2-3	NA	CASRETGTSSDTQYF	TGTGCCAGTAGAGAAACCGGGACTAGCTCAGATACGCAGTATTTT
TRBV28	NA	TRBJ1-3	many	CASSLKRNTIYF	TGTGCCAGCAGTTTAAAGAGAAACACCATATATTTT
TRBV5-5	NA	TRBJ1-1	NA	CASSNMGGPQTEAFF	TGTGCCAGCAGCAACATGGGGGGACCCCAAACTGAAGCTTTCTTT
TRBV5-1	NA	TRBJ1-4	few	CASSQRLATNEKLFF	TGCGCCAGCAGCCAACGACTCGCAACTAATGAAAAACTGTTTTTT
TRBV2	NA	TRBJ1-1	few	CASRHRENTEAFF	TGTGCCAGCAGACATCGGGAGAACACTGAAGCTTTCTTT
TRBV14	NA	TRBJ2-3	NA	CASSPGSSYTQYF	TGTGCCAGCAGCCCGGGATCTTCATATACGCAGTATTTT
TRBV7-9	TRBD2	TRBJ2-1	NA	CASPAGSGRVNEQFF	TGTGCCAGCCCAGCGGGTAGCGGGAGAGTCAATGAGCAGTTCTTC
TRBV7-9	NA	TRBJ1-1	many	CASSLQGGSTEAFF	TGTGCCAGCAGCTTACAGGGAGGTAGCACTGAAGCTTTCTTT
TRBV10-3	TRBD2	TRBJ2-2	once	CATHTAGGDPGELFF	TGTGCCACCCACACGGCGGGAGGGGATCCCGGGGAGCTGTTTTTT
TRBV15	NA	TRBJ2-2	once	CATSRDRGGWDTGELFF	TGTGCCACCAGCAGAGATAGGGGCGGTTGGGACACCGGGGAGCTGTTTTTT
TRBV20-1	TRBD1	TRBJ1-1	NA	CSPRREGGRTEAFF	TGCAGTCCGAGACGAGAAGGGGGCCGCACTGAAGCTTTCTTT